The 20 T cell receptor beta chains below were found in one sample sequenced in a study of blood T cell repertoires in COVID-19. Only in-frame clones appear in the TCRdb table, and some are missing; sequencing was by immunoSEQ multiplex PCR. The profile shows nearly 80,000 clones, 80% to 95% of them singletons. The sequenced sample was peripheral blood. The receptors shown here come from a woman aged 80 or older with acute or convalescent COVID-19.

This chain uses TRBV19 with TRBJ2-3; D is perhaps TRBD1 (6 bases). Germline CDR1 is LNHDA and CDR2 is SQIVND (reference sequence). The V and J ends lost 3 bases and 4 bases respectively, with 8 bases between them. The CDR3 is 13 residues long. CDR3 DNA sequence: TGTGCCAGTAGTATTCAGGGGTCAGATACGCAGTATTTT. Amino acid sequence: CASSIQGSDTQYF. Full variable domain (missing parts from reference TRBV19 and TRBJ2-3): DGGITQSPKYLFRKEGQNVTLSCEQNLNHDAMYWYRQDPGQGLRLIYYSQIVNDFQKGDIAEGYSVSREKKESFPLTVTSAQKNPTAFYLCASSIQGSDTQYFGPGTRLTVL.

V is TRBV19 and J is TRBJ2-3, with 12 bases fitting TRBD2. Trimming cost V 5 bases and J 5 bases; bases outside gene matches: 8. The CDR3 loop spans 16 amino acids. Germline loops: CDR1 LNHDA, CDR2 SQIVND (reference sequence). The CDR3 loop is CASSDLAGGAGDTQYF. The CDR3 DNA sequence: TGTGCCAGTAGTGATCTAGCGGGGGGGGCTGGAGATACGCAGTATTTT.

This chain connects TRBV3-1 (or the pseudogene TRBV3-2) to TRBJ2-3, with TRBD2 identical over 9 bases. The junction had 19 bases not matched to a gene; V was cut back by 9 bases and J by 3 bases. The CDR3 runs to 18 residues. The V gene's germline CDR1 is LGHDT and CDR2 YNNKEL (reference sequence). The CDR3 bases are TGTGCCAGATTCCTCCGGCGCGGCGGGGGGGCCCAGACAGATACGCAGTATTTT. Its translation: CARFLRRGGGAQTDTQYF.

The chain has TRBV9 and TRBJ2-5; D is unclear. Germline V lookup: CDR1 SGDLS, CDR2 YYNGEE. There are 15 residues in the CDR3. V lost 0 bases and J lost 3, with 12 bases in between. CDR3 coding DNA: TGTGCCAGCAGCGTAGAGGCGGAGTTGAAAGAGACCCAGTACTTC. It is translated as CASSVEAELKETQYF.

This chain's CDR3 is CSASPTGFYQETQYF. The CDR3 DNA is TGCAGTGCTAGTCCAACGGGGTTTTATCAAGAGACCCAGTACTTC. The V call is TRBV20-1, the J call TRBJ2-5; possible D gene TRBD2, 5 bases. The CDR3 extends over 15 amino acids. Trimming removed 3 bases at V and 2 bases at J, with 16 bases between. Germline-derived CDR1 and CDR2 are DFQATT and SNEGSKA (reference sequence).

The V and J genes are TRBV28 and TRBJ2-4; tentatively, D is TRBD2 (5 bases). Germline lookup yields CDR1 MDHEN and CDR2 SYDVKM. V was trimmed by 3 bases and J by 4 bases, leaving 13 bases between them. The CDR3 totals 15 residues. CDR3 loop: CASSFGKSGKNIQYF. As DNA, the CDR3 is TGTGCCAGCAGTTTCGGGAAATCGGGAAAAAACATTCAGTACTTC.

This chain links TRBV21-1 with TRBJ1-6. TRBV21-1 is a documented pseudogene. CDR3 length equals 14 residues. The CDR3 DNA is TGTGCCAGCAGCAAAGGGAGGATAAATTCACCCCTCCACTTT. Residues: CASSKGRINSPLHF.

Written as DNA, the CDR3 is TGCAGTGCTAGTAACGGGTGGGATTCACCCCTCCACTTT. Translation: CSASNGWDSPLHF. The chain has TRBV20-1 and TRBJ1-6, with no clear D. Germline lookup yields CDR1 DFQATT and CDR2 SNEGSKA (reference sequence). V lost 3 bases to trimming and J lost 8 bases, with 11 bases between them. The CDR3 totals 13 residues.

V usage is TRBV15 and J usage is TRBJ2-1, with 8 bases matching TRBD1. J gave up 4 bases and V 0 bases, and 5 bases lay outside the gene matches. Germline CDR1 and CDR2: LNHNV and YYDKDF (reference sequence). This CDR3 is built from 16 residues. CDR3 protein: CATSRDLGTGYNEQFF. The CDR3, as DNA: TGTGCCACCAGCAGAGATTTAGGGACAGGATACAATGAGCAGTTCTTC.

The chain has TRBV5-1 and TRBJ2-7; TRBD1 agrees at 10 bases. This CDR3 comprises 14 residues. Germline trimming cut 4 bases from V and 5 bases from J; bases unmatched to any gene: 6. Looked up from germline, CDR1 is SGHRS and CDR2 is YFSETQ. CDR3 in amino acids: CASSQTGGVDEQYF. The CDR3 bases are TGCGCCAGCAGCCAGACAGGGGGCGTCGACGAGCAGTACTTC.

The V and J genes are TRBV2 and TRBJ2-2; the match to TRBD2 covers 11 bases. Germline lookup yields CDR1 SNHLY and CDR2 FYNNEI. The CDR3 runs to 15 residues. With 3 bases clipped from V and 7 bases from J, the junction kept 4 bases outside the gene matches. DNA for the CDR3: TGTGCCAGCAGTGAGACTAGCGGGGAACTCGGGGAGCTGTTTTTT. Translated: CASSETSGELGELFF.

The V call is TRBV21-1, the J call TRBJ2-7; TRBD2 is the table's D call and was not checked against the DNA. TRBV21-1 is tagged as a pseudogene. The CDR3 sequence is 15 residues long. In nucleotides, the CDR3 is TGTGCCAGCACCCCGGGAGGGCCCCACTCCTACGAGCAGTACTTC. Translating gives CASTPGGPHSYEQYF.

This clone was found a few times. The J gene is TRBJ1-1, the V gene TRBV6-1; 8 bases are shared with TRBD1. Germline assignment: CDR1 MNHNS and CDR2 SASEGT. V lost 4 bases, J lost 0 bases, and 10 bases stayed unmatched. The CDR3 has 17 amino acids. CDR3 bases: TGTGCCAGCAGTGGCCGGGACAGGATCCCCATGAACACTGAAGCTTTCTTT. As protein: CASSGRDRIPMNTEAFF.

This chain connects TRBV24-1 to TRBJ2-3; 8 bases map to TRBD1. The V and J ends lost 3 bases and 4 bases, in that order; junction bases with no gene match: 2. CDR1 is KGHDR, CDR2 SFDVKD, per germline. CDR3 length: 14 residues. CDR3 amino acids: CATSDPQGADTQYF. The CDR3 nucleotides are TGTGCCACCAGTGATCCACAGGGGGCAGATACGCAGTATTTT.

The chain employs TRBV5-1 and TRBJ2-5; possible D gene TRBD1, 8 bases. The CDR3 is made up of 14 amino acids. Looked up from germline, CDR1 is SGHRS and CDR2 is YFSETQ. V shed 1 base and J shed 4 bases, with 11 bases lying between them. The CDR3 loop reads CASSLNRGGETQYF. The CDR3 bases are TGCGCCAGCAGCTTGAACAGGGGGGGAGAGACCCAGTACTTC.

A word on this clone: The sample holds other DNA sequences that translate to the same CDR3. The V gene is TRBV5-1, the J gene TRBJ2-7; no reliable D call. V lost 0 bases, J lost 4 bases, and 8 bases lay in between. The CDR3 extends over 13 amino acids. Per the germline V gene, CDR1 is SGHRS and CDR2 is YFSETQ. DNA of the CDR3: TGCGCCAGCAGCTTGGACAGTGGGTACGAGCAGTACTTC. Translation gives CASSLDSGYEQYF.

This chain links TRBV18 with TRBJ2-7; 8 bases fit TRBD1. The germline gives CDR1 KGHSH, CDR2 LQKENI. Unmatched junction bases numbered 11, after V lost 3 bases and J lost 7 bases. This CDR3 is 15 amino acids long. This CDR3 reads CASSPSGQAGGEQYF. The CDR3 DNA reads as TGTGCCAGCTCACCCTCGGGACAGGCTGGGGGGGAGCAGTACTTC.

The V and J genes are TRBV6-5 and TRBJ1-1, with 7 bases lining up with TRBD1. V shed 7 bases, J shed 8 bases, and the junction held 7 bases outside the gene matches. This CDR3 has 12 amino acids. Per the germline V gene, CDR1 is MNHEY and CDR2 is SVGAGI. Here the CDR3 reads CASTIGDREAFF. CDR3 bases: TGTGCCAGCACCATCGGGGACAGAGAAGCTTTCTTT.

The rearrangement links TRBV3-1 (or the pseudogene TRBV3-2) to TRBJ2-3; 14 nucleotides align to TRBD2. Trimming cost V 1 base and J 5 bases; bases outside gene matches: 8. The CDR3 is 18 amino acids. Germline CDR1 and CDR2: LGHDT and YNNKEL (reference sequence). The CDR3 protein is CASSQGRLAGGILDTQYF. In DNA, the CDR3 is TGTGCCAGCAGCCAAGGGAGACTAGCGGGAGGGATTTTAGATACGCAGTATTTT.

This clone has only one observation. The CDR3: CASRMGTVYNEQFF. The CDR3 nucleotides read TGTGCCAGCAGAATGGGGACAGTCTACAATGAGCAGTTCTTC. The chain is built from TRBV28 and TRBJ2-1, with 7 bases matching TRBD1. Germline V gives CDR1 MDHEN, CDR2 SYDVKM. The CDR3 length is 14 residues. V lost 6 bases and J lost 3; bases outside the gene matches: 5. The full variable domain, in which reference TRBV28 and TRBJ2-1 provide the parts outside the CDR3, is DVKVTQSSRYLVKRTGEKVFLECVQDMDHENMFWYRQDPGLGLRLIYFSYDVKMKEKGDIPEGYSVSREKKERFSLILESASTNQTSMYLCASRMGTVYNEQFFGPGTRLTVL.